This T cell receptor beta chain was captured in a study of CD8+CD57+ T cells in acquired aplastic anemia. Study-level information: The average for DNA from sorted CD4+ and CD8+ cells was roughly 3 ug. Where healthy donors were concerned, CD4+ cells averaged around 9.9 million reads.

Genomic DNA was employed as the template in profiling TCR beta VDJ and CDR3. Using its own MiXCR run on the reads, TCRdb lists one record per CDR3 protein. The sample gives more than 100,000 distinct CDR3 sequences, 48% of which show up once; about 2.5% is in the top ten. With respect to this clonotype: Its antigen is currently unknown.

Study results and limitations: Common to patients and controls were approximately 30 CD8+ CDR3 sequences. Patients did not significantly differ from controls in CD8+ Simpson's diversity.

The V gene's germline CDR1 is WSHSY and CDR2 SAAADI. V lost 8 bases and J 5 bases, leaving 15 bases between the germline ends. The CDR3 runs to 13 residues. The clonotype originates from a human donor in good health, serving as a control. The rearrangement links TRBV10-2 to TRBJ2-5; D gene uncertain. Sequenced material: sorted CD4+, CD8+, or CD8+CD57+ T cells (not recorded which) from PBMCs. The CDR3 DNA sequence: TGCGCCAGCGCCCAAAACGTACGGGAGACCCAGTACTTC. It yields the protein CASAQNVRETQYF.